The TCR beta chain described here comes from a study of response to subunit inactivated influenza vaccine. One entry per CDR3 protein, called by TCRdb with MiXCR from the RT-PCR reads. This repertoire shows about 610,000 distinct CDR3 sequences, 14% found once; its top ten account for approximately 12%. Study findings and constraints: The authors proposed limited new T cell recruitment per seasonal influenza vaccination.

As concerns this clonotype: Antigen: not known.

The CDR3 has 16 residues. V was clipped by 5 bases and J by 8 bases; unmatched bases: 14. V and J are TRBV12-3 or TRBV12-4 and TRBJ2-1; 8 bases align to TRBD2. This receptor was taken from a man in his fifties or sixties who received an inactivated influenza vaccine. Sequencing was performed on PBMCs from blood, taken roughly 12 days after vaccination. In nucleotides, the CDR3 is TGTGCCAGCAGTCCCCGTGGAGCGGGAGTTATCCATGAGCAGTTCTTC. The encoded protein is CASSPRGAGVIHEQFF.